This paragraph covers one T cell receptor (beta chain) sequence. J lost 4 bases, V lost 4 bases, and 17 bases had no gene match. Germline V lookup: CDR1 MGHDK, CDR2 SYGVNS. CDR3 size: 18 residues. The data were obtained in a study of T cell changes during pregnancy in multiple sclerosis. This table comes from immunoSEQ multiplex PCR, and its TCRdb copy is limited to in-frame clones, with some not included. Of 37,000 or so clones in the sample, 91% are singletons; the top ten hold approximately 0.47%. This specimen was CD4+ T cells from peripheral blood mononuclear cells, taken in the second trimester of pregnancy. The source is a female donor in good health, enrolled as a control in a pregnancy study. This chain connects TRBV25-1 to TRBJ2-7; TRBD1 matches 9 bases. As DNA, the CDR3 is TGTGCCAGCAGTGCCCAGATTCTATCAGACAGGGGGAGGTACGAGCAGTACTTC. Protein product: CASSAQILSDRGRYEQYF.